This TCR beta chain was recorded in a study of cytomegalovirus exposure and HLA in healthy donors. V lost 1 base to trimming and J lost 4 bases, with 14 bases between them. This CDR3 is built from 16 residues. With 60 Vbeta and 13 Jbeta primers, the PCR was carried out. Sequencing used immunoSEQ multiplex PCR; TCRdb keeps in-frame clones, though not all of them. The sample contains over 100,000 clones, about 82% of which appear only once. The chain is built from TRBV23-1 and TRBJ1-5, with no clear D. TRBV23-1 is treated as an ORF (open reading frame) with a function not yet certain. Material: PBMCs. The sequence derives from a man aged 25 to 45 in good health and CMV-seronegative. The CDR3 spells CASSQFPLRGNQPQHF. Here the CDR3 DNA reads TGCGCCAGCAGTCAATTTCCCCTGCGGGGAAATCAGCCCCAGCATTTT.